The 27 T cell receptor beta chains presented below share a single source sample, sequenced in a study of blood T cell repertoires in COVID-19. Repertoires were generated with immunoSEQ multiplex PCR, while TCRdb's copy carries only in-frame clones and drops some. Altogether 200,000 to 250,000 clones are present, roughly 89% being singletons, with the ten largest covering about 14%. The sequenced material came from PBMCs or T cells enriched from blood (not recorded which). The source of these receptors is a man aged 25 to 45 who had been exposed to COVID-19.

The chain joins TRBV7-9 to TRBJ2-2, with TRBD1 identical over 7 bases. In germline, CDR1 is SEHNR, CDR2 FQNEAQ (reference sequence). Trimming cost V 5 bases and J 13 bases; bases outside gene matches: 4. CDR3 length equals 11 residues. CDR3 in amino acids: CASSHGDRLFF. The CDR3 DNA sequence: TGTGCCAGCAGCCACGGGGACAGGCTGTTTTTT.

The chain combines TRBV6-5 with TRBJ1-1; D might be TRBD1 (6 bases). The CDR3 runs 12 residues. In germline, CDR1 is MNHEY, CDR2 SVGAGI. Trimming removed 6 bases at V and 11 bases at J, with 16 bases between. Here the CDR3 DNA reads TGTGCCAGCAGCCAACTCAGGGGTTCGGCTTTCTTT. Protein sequence: CASSQLRGSAFF.

This sequence joins TRBV7-9 and TRBJ1-2, with D perhaps TRBD1 (6 bases). The CDR3 is made up of 13 amino acids. Germline values: CDR1 SEHNR, CDR2 FQNEAQ (reference sequence). Trimming removed 1 base at V and 7 bases at J, with 10 bases between. This CDR3 reads CASSLDLGAGYTF. CDR3 nucleotide sequence: TGTGCCAGCAGCTTAGATCTGGGGGCTGGCTACACCTTC.

The gene calls are TRBV30 and TRBJ1-2; no clear D. Trimming left V 1 base short and J 6 bases short, with 12 bases between. CDR1 GTSNPN and CDR2 SVGIG come from the germline V gene (reference sequence). The CDR3 has 13 amino acids. The CDR3: CAWSELYRDGYTF. CDR3 nucleotides: TGTGCCTGGAGTGAATTGTACAGAGATGGCTACACCTTC.

This chain links TRBV11-2 with TRBJ2-5, with a possible D match to TRBD2 (5 bases). V was cut by 4 bases and J by 4 bases, with 16 bases left in between. The CDR3 runs 15 residues. CDR1 is SGHAT, CDR2 FQNNGV, per germline. The CDR3 sequence: CASSYPRTGGETQYF. The CDR3 DNA reads TGTGCCAGCAGCTATCCACGGACTGGTGGAGAGACCCAGTACTTC.

The V gene is TRBV7-6, the J gene TRBJ1-4; D is unresolved. This CDR3 has 15 amino acids. Germline V lookup: CDR1 SGHVS, CDR2 FNYEAQ. With 2 bases removed from V and 3 bases from J, the gap between germline ends came to 10 bases. DNA of the CDR3: TGTGCCAGCAGCTTATGGAGCGGTCCTAATGAAAAACTGTTTTTT. Its protein is CASSLWSGPNEKLFF.

This chain connects TRBV6-1 to TRBJ1-6, with D hard to call. The CDR3 sequence is 12 residues long. Deletions cut 3 bases from V and 8 bases from J, with 5 bases between. Germline V gene sequence: CDR1 MNHNS, CDR2 SASEGT. Here the CDR3 DNA reads TGTGCCAGCAGTGAGAACTATTCACCCCTCCACTTT. It encodes CASSENYSPLHF.

This sequence joins TRBV4-1 and TRBJ1-2; D perhaps matches TRBD1 (6 bases). Germline CDR1 reads MGHRA; CDR2 reads YSYEKL. Trimming took off 1 base at V and 8 bases at J, with 20 bases between the two ends. The CDR3 length is 16 residues. CDR3: CASSQVVGQGSKGYTF. The CDR3 DNA sequence: TGCGCCAGCAGCCAAGTGGTTGGGCAGGGGAGTAAGGGCTACACCTTC.

The chain combines TRBV3-1 (or the pseudogene TRBV3-2) with TRBJ2-3; D is undetermined. This CDR3 spans 16 amino acids. Germline CDR1 is LGHDT and CDR2 is YNNKEL (reference sequence). Trimming stripped 4 bases from V and 2 bases from J, with 16 bases between. CDR3 amino acids: CASSPSEAFPTDTQYF. The CDR3 DNA reads TGTGCCAGCAGCCCAAGCGAGGCTTTTCCCACAGATACGCAGTATTTT.

The chain employs TRBV28 and TRBJ1-6; D perhaps matches TRBD1 (5 bases). V shed 7 bases and J shed 10 bases, with 20 bases lying between them. Germline V gene sequence: CDR1 MDHEN, CDR2 SYDVKM. The CDR3 loop spans 15 amino acids. The CDR3 DNA reads TGTGCCAGCACCGACCCGGCTCAGGGAACGTCACCCCTCCACTTT. Translation: CASTDPAQGTSPLHF. Full variable domain (rest looked up from reference TRBV28 and TRBJ1-6): DVKVTQSSRYLVKRTGEKVFLECVQDMDHENMFWYRQDPGLGLRLIYFSYDVKMKEKGDIPEGYSVSREKKERFSLILESASTNQTSMYLCASTDPAQGTSPLHFGNGTRLTVT.

V and J are TRBV10-1 and TRBJ1-5; 8 bases line up with TRBD1. This CDR3 spans 13 amino acids. Germline lookup yields CDR1 WNHNN and CDR2 SYGVQD (reference sequence). Germline trimming cut 9 bases from V and 7 bases from J; bases unmatched to any gene: 8. CDR3 region: CASSDRDKQPQHF. The CDR3 bases are TGCGCCAGTTCGGACAGGGATAAACAGCCCCAGCATTTT.

V gene TRBV15 combines with J gene TRBJ1-2, with a tentative D call TRBD1 (5 bases). This CDR3 is built from 16 residues. CDR1 LNHNV and CDR2 YYDKDF come from the germline V gene (reference sequence). Trimming took off 5 bases at V and 1 base at J, with 17 bases between the two ends. The CDR3 DNA follows: TGTGCCACCAGCGGAACCTCACGGGACTGTAACTATGGCTACACCTTC. Protein sequence: CATSGTSRDCNYGYTF.

J is TRBJ2-1 and V is TRBV7-9, with TRBD2 matching over 10 bases. The CDR3 has 17 amino acids. V lost 5 bases and J lost 1; bases outside the gene matches: 8. The germline V gene encodes CDR1 SEHNR and CDR2 FQNEAQ (reference sequence). The CDR3 DNA reads as TGTGCCAGCAGCCTACCAGCGGGGGGGCCTTCCTACAATGAGCAGTTCTTC. This encodes CASSLPAGGPSYNEQFF.

The rearrangement joins TRBV10-1 to TRBJ2-3, with a weak D call TRBD2 (5 bases). V was cut by 6 bases and J by 1 base, with 11 bases left in between. Germline CDR1 reads WNHNN; CDR2 reads SYGVQD (reference sequence). This CDR3 is built from 14 residues. Here the CDR3 DNA reads TGCGCCAGCAGCCTAGAGGACTGCACAGATACGCAGTATTTT. It yields the protein CASSLEDCTDTQYF.

The rearrangement joins TRBV7-2 to TRBJ2-3; D gene uncertain. CDR3 size: 15 residues. V shed 1 base and J shed 1 base, with 9 bases lying between them. Germline CDR1 reads SGHTA; CDR2 reads FQGNSA. The CDR3 nucleotides read TGTGCCAGCAGCTTAGTCGGTTCCCGCACAGATACGCAGTATTTT. This sequence encodes CASSLVGSRTDTQYF.

V is TRBV30 and J is TRBJ2-7; 7 positions match TRBD2. The germline V gene has CDR1 GTSNPN and CDR2 SVGIG (reference sequence). The CDR3 length is 14 residues. J lost 4 bases, V lost 5 bases, and 11 bases had no gene match. This chain's CDR3 is CAWGSGEGGYEQYF. CDR3 in DNA: TGTGCCTGGGGGTCTGGGGAGGGTGGTTACGAGCAGTACTTC.

The CDR3 here is CASSVGWTSVDTQYF. DNA for the CDR3: TGTGCCAGCAGCGTAGGATGGACTAGCGTCGATACGCAGTATTTT. This chain connects TRBV9 to TRBJ2-3; TRBD2 agrees at 9 bases. Trimming at V came to 0 bases and at J to 6 bases, leaving 5 bases not matched to a gene. This CDR3 is 15 amino acids long. Germline CDR1 SGDLS, CDR2 YYNGEE.

V usage is TRBV7-7 and J usage is TRBJ2-2; 8 bases fit TRBD1. Germline CDR1 and CDR2: SSHAT and FNYEAQ (reference sequence). CDR3 size: 15 residues. The junction had 9 bases not matched to a gene; V was cut back by 5 bases and J by 7 bases. The CDR3 spells CASSRSDRGGGELFF. The CDR3 DNA reads TGTGCCAGCAGCAGAAGCGACAGGGGCGGCGGGGAGCTGTTTTTT.

The chain joins TRBV9 to TRBJ1-3; unclear D gene. Germline CDR1 reads SGDLS; CDR2 reads YYNGEE. The germline V and J ends were trimmed by 2 bases and 0 bases, with 9 bases remaining between them. The CDR3 covers 15 residues. The CDR3 reads CASSVTWSSGNTIYF. CDR3 in DNA: TGTGCCAGCAGCGTTACGTGGAGCTCTGGAAACACCATATATTTT.

This clone was counted between two and nine times. The CDR3 here is CASSQDRAQVYTEAFF. The CDR3 DNA sequence: TGTGCCAGCAGCCAAGATCGGGCACAGGTGTACACTGAAGCTTTCTTT. This rearrangement joins TRBV4-2 to TRBJ1-1, with a tentative D call TRBD1 (5 bases). Trimming cost V 0 bases and J 3 bases, with 14 bases left between them. Germline loops: CDR1 LGHNA, CDR2 YNFKEQ. The CDR3 consists of 16 residues.

The rearrangement joins TRBV4-2 to TRBJ2-3, with D possibly matching TRBD2 (6 bases). The CDR3 has 16 residues. V lost 4 bases, J lost 2 bases, and 16 bases lay in between. Germline V gives CDR1 LGHNA, CDR2 YNFKEQ. DNA for the CDR3: TGTGCCAGCAGCCCAGAAGGGGCGGGGCCCACAGATACGCAGTATTTT. Amino acids: CASSPEGAGPTDTQYF.

The chain joins TRBV15 to TRBJ2-3; the D is unclear. The germline V gene has CDR1 LNHNV and CDR2 YYDKDF (reference sequence). V was shortened by 0 bases and J by 5 bases, with 3 bases between the two germline ends. The length of the CDR3 is 12 residues. CDR3 sequence (DNA): TGTGCCACCAGCAGAGACCAAGATACGCAGTATTTT. Amino acid sequence: CATSRDQDTQYF. Full variable domain (remainder filled in from reference TRBV15 and TRBJ2-3): DAMVIQNPRYQVTQFGKPVTLSCSQTLNHNVMYWYQQKSSQAPKLLFHYYDKDFNNEADTPDNFQSRRPNTSFCFLDIRSPGLGDTAMYLCATSRDQDTQYFGPGTRLTVL.

Only a few counts were recorded for this clone. V gene TRBV13 combines with J gene TRBJ1-1; TRBD1 is a possible D gene (6 bases). Trimming took 8 bases from V and 2 from J, leaving 15 bases between them. CDR3 size: 14 residues. Per germline, CDR1 PRHDT and CDR2 FYEKMQ (reference sequence). The CDR3 nucleotides are TGTGCCAGCCTCATACGACAGGTCAACACTGAAGCTTTCTTT. It is translated as CASLIRQVNTEAFF.

This chain joins TRBV6-4 and TRBJ2-3, with D tentatively TRBD2 (5 bases). With 3 bases removed from V and 4 bases from J, the gap between germline ends came to 5 bases. CDR1 is MRHNA and CDR2 is SNTAGT in the germline V gene. The CDR3 extends over 12 amino acids. The CDR3 bases are TGTGCCAGCAGTGAGGGAGCAGATACGCAGTATTTT. The encoded protein is CASSEGADTQYF.

V usage is TRBV4-3 and J usage is TRBJ2-3; the D is unclear. Germline lookup yields CDR1 LGHNA and CDR2 YSLEER. Trimming shortened V by 0 bases and J by 3 bases, and 7 bases separated the two germline ends. This CDR3 contains 14 residues. The DNA for the CDR3 is TGCGCCAGCAGCCAAGATCCTTTAACAGATACGCAGTATTTT. This sequence encodes CASSQDPLTDTQYF.

The chain employs TRBV27 and TRBJ1-1; 9 nucleotides line up with TRBD1. V shed 4 bases and J 6 bases; nucleotides not matched to a gene: 18. Per the germline V gene, CDR1 is MNHEY and CDR2 is SMNVEV (reference sequence). The CDR3 spans 18 residues. The CDR3 region is CASSYVGGQGRFSSEAFF. The CDR3, as DNA: TGTGCCAGCAGTTATGTCGGGGGACAGGGTAGATTTAGCTCTGAAGCTTTCTTT.

The gene calls are TRBV6-2 or TRBV6-3 and TRBJ2-7, with D unclear. The ends were cut back, 5 bases at V and 2 bases at J, with 4 bases in the middle. This CDR3 has 11 residues. Germline lookup yields CDR1 MNHEY and CDR2 SVGEGT. CDR3 nucleotides: TGTGCCAGCAGTCAGGCCTACGAGCAGTACTTC. Translating it yields CASSQAYEQYF.